The T cell receptor beta chain described here comes from a study of T cell repertoires in cytomegalovirus infection. This clonotype was recorded at least ten times. A single record per CDR3 protein comes from TCRdb applying MiXCR to the reads. Found here are tens of thousands of distinct CDR3 sequences, more than 3% of them singletons; the top ten hold 20% to 25%. The V gene lost 5 bases and the J gene lost 3 bases, with 20 bases spanning the gap. The CDR3 spans 17 residues. Germline-derived CDR1 and CDR2 are MNHEY and SVGEGT. This chain joins TRBV6-2 or TRBV6-3 and TRBJ2-4; D remains unclear. Sequenced sample: PBMCs. This receptor was taken from a human donor in good health (CMV status not recorded). Some clones in this sample may be carry-over from other donors' samples. In DNA form, the CDR3 reads TGTGCCAGCAGTCCAACCGGTCCGAAAGATGGCAAAAACATTCAGTACTTC. This translates into CASSPTGPKDGKNIQYF.